The 3 T cell receptor beta chains presented below share a single source sample, sequenced in a study of human CD8 memory T cell subsets. Construction of TCR beta libraries was accomplished by means of UMI-labeled 5' RACE. After re-calling the 5' RACE reads, TCRdb lists one entry per CDR3 protein, DNA absent. The sample data list about 3,600 distinct CDR3 sequences. Sequencing was carried out using CD8+ effector memory T cells (TEM) sorted from PBMCs. Subset noted: effector memory CD8 T cells, CCR7- CD45RO+ CD95+. These receptors all stem from a human donor in good health.

The chain is built from TRBV18 and TRBJ2-7; TCRdb's assignment of TRBD2 cannot be checked, as there is no DNA. CDR1 and CDR2 (germline): KGHSH, LQKENI. The CDR3 is 16 residues long. CDR3 sequence: CASSKLAGSPGYEQYF.

This sequence joins TRBV7-2 and TRBJ1-1. The CDR3 loop spans 13 amino acids. The germline gives CDR1 SGHTA, CDR2 FQGNSA. The CDR3 loop reads CASSLMAWTEAFF.

The chain uses TRBV10-3 and TRBJ1-1; checking the TCRdb D call of TRBD1 is not possible without DNA. CDR1 and CDR2 from the germline V gene are ENHRY and SYGVKD. The CDR3 has 13 amino acids. The CDR3 is CAISGTENTEAFF.